This is a list of T cell receptor beta chains from one sample in a study of cytomegalovirus exposure and HLA in healthy donors. Generated by immunoSEQ multiplex PCR, the TCRdb table keeps only in-frame clones and is missing some. With 53,000 or so clones in the sample, the ten largest clones hold roughly 12%. Source material: PBMCs. The receptors come from a man younger than 35 in good health and CMV-seropositive. Both conserved end residues are part of each CDR3. The order of the fields is CDR3 DNA, CDR3 protein, V gene, D gene, J gene, clone size. A D gene is named only where the DNA matches it firmly. Not every row has a clone size; where given, it reads once, few, many or a size class.

cdr3_nt: TGTGCCAGCAGCCTAATGAGGACTAGCGGCCACGAGCAGTACTTC; cdr3_aa: CASSLMRTSGHEQYF; v_call: TRBV4-2; d_call: TRBD2; j_call: TRBJ2-7; clone_size: NA
cdr3_nt: TGTGCCAGTAGGGGGACAGGATCATCTGGAAACACCATATATTTT; cdr3_aa: CASRGTGSSGNTIYF; v_call: TRBV19; d_call: TRBD1; j_call: TRBJ1-3; clone_size: NA
cdr3_nt: TGTGCCAGCAGCGTAGAGGGAAGGGGAAACATTCAGTACTTC; cdr3_aa: CASSVEGRGNIQYF; v_call: TRBV9; d_call: NA; j_call: TRBJ2-4; clone_size: NA
cdr3_nt: TGTGCCAGCAGCGTCGGACAGGTACTCCAAGAGACCCAGTACTTC; cdr3_aa: CASSVGQVLQETQYF; v_call: TRBV9; d_call: TRBD1; j_call: TRBJ2-5; clone_size: NA
cdr3_nt: TGTGCCAGCTCACCTGACAGGGGGCAAGAAAAACTGTTTTTT; cdr3_aa: CASSPDRGQEKLFF; v_call: TRBV18; d_call: TRBD1; j_call: TRBJ1-4; clone_size: NA
cdr3_nt: TGCAGTGCTAGAGCCCCCTCCGAGCAGTACTTC; cdr3_aa: CSARAPSEQYF; v_call: TRBV20-1; d_call: NA; j_call: TRBJ2-7; clone_size: NA
cdr3_nt: TGTGCCAGCAGCTTAGCGACCGCTATCGGGGGAAACATTCAGTACTTC; cdr3_aa: CASSLATAIGGNIQYF; v_call: TRBV7-9; d_call: NA; j_call: TRBJ2-4; clone_size: NA
cdr3_nt: TGTGCCTGGAGTTGGAAATACAGGGGGTTAAGGGAAAAACTGTTTTTT; cdr3_aa: CAWSWKYRGLREKLFF; v_call: TRBV30; d_call: TRBD1; j_call: TRBJ1-4; clone_size: NA
cdr3_nt: TGTGCCAGCAGATCCTGGACAGGGGGCCGACACGAGCAGTACTTC; cdr3_aa: CASRSWTGGRHEQYF; v_call: TRBV27; d_call: TRBD1; j_call: TRBJ2-7; clone_size: NA
cdr3_nt: TGTGCCAGTAGTCCCGGGTTAGGACAGCCCCAGCATTTT; cdr3_aa: CASSPGLGQPQHF; v_call: TRBV19; d_call: NA; j_call: TRBJ1-5; clone_size: NA
cdr3_nt: TGTGCCAGCAGCCAACTAGCGGGGATCTACGAGCAGTACTTC; cdr3_aa: CASSQLAGIYEQYF; v_call: TRBV7-6; d_call: TRBD2; j_call: TRBJ2-7; clone_size: NA
cdr3_nt: TGTGCCAGCCGGTCCTACAATGAGCAGTTCTTC; cdr3_aa: CASRSYNEQFF; v_call: TRBV7-9; d_call: NA; j_call: TRBJ2-1; clone_size: NA
cdr3_nt: TGTGCCAGCTCAGAGGGGGCGAACAATCAGCCCCAGCATTTT; cdr3_aa: CASSEGANNQPQHF; v_call: TRBV18; d_call: TRBD1; j_call: TRBJ1-5; clone_size: NA
cdr3_nt: TGTGCCAGCAGCTTATTTGGGACTAGCGGGAGTTCTGGGGAGACCCAGTACTTC; cdr3_aa: CASSLFGTSGSSGETQYF; v_call: TRBV11-3; d_call: TRBD2; j_call: TRBJ2-5; clone_size: NA
cdr3_nt: TGTGCCAGCAAATTAAGTGGGGCTATGAACACTGAAGCTTTCTTT; cdr3_aa: CASKLSGAMNTEAFF; v_call: TRBV5-5; d_call: NA; j_call: TRBJ1-1; clone_size: NA
cdr3_nt: TGTGCCAGCAGTGCACTAGCGGGAGGACAAGAGACCCAGTACTTC; cdr3_aa: CASSALAGGQETQYF; v_call: TRBV6-1; d_call: TRBD2; j_call: TRBJ2-5; clone_size: NA
cdr3_nt: TGCGCCAGCAGTGAATTCGGTAGGACTCCGTACGAGCAGTACTTC; cdr3_aa: CASSEFGRTPYEQYF; v_call: TRBV10-1; d_call: NA; j_call: TRBJ2-7; clone_size: NA
cdr3_nt: TGCGCCAGCAGCTCAGGGACAGGGGGCGTCGAGCAGTACTTC; cdr3_aa: CASSSGTGGVEQYF; v_call: TRBV5-1; d_call: TRBD1; j_call: TRBJ2-7; clone_size: NA
cdr3_nt: TGCGCCAGCAGGGCAGGGGTTCAATATGGCTACACCTTC; cdr3_aa: CASRAGVQYGYTF; v_call: TRBV5-1; d_call: NA; j_call: TRBJ1-2; clone_size: NA
cdr3_nt: TGTGCCAGCAGCTTAGTAAGGCCAGGGGATACTGAAGCTTTCTTT; cdr3_aa: CASSLVRPGDTEAFF; v_call: TRBV11-3; d_call: NA; j_call: TRBJ1-1; clone_size: NA
cdr3_nt: TGTGCCAGCAGTGAACAGGGGGCTAATTATGGCTACACCTTC; cdr3_aa: CASSEQGANYGYTF; v_call: TRBV2; d_call: TRBD1; j_call: TRBJ1-2; clone_size: NA
cdr3_nt: TGTGCCAGCAGCCCAGGCTACTCAGTTGGTTATGGCTACACCTTC; cdr3_aa: CASSPGYSVGYGYTF; v_call: TRBV7-9; d_call: NA; j_call: TRBJ1-2; clone_size: NA
cdr3_nt: TGTGCCAGCAGCTACACCGCCCCTTGGACTATGAGCACAGATACGCAGTATTTT; cdr3_aa: CASSYTAPWTMSTDTQYF; v_call: TRBV7-8; d_call: NA; j_call: TRBJ2-3; clone_size: NA
cdr3_nt: TGTGCCAGTTCTAGCTTAGGTAAGGACACTGAAGCTTTCTTT; cdr3_aa: CASSSLGKDTEAFF; v_call: TRBV2; d_call: NA; j_call: TRBJ1-1; clone_size: medium-sized
cdr3_nt: TGTGCCAGCAGCCAAGGAGGCAATGAGCAGTTCTTC; cdr3_aa: CASSQGGNEQFF; v_call: TRBV4-1; d_call: NA; j_call: TRBJ2-1; clone_size: NA
cdr3_nt: TGTGCCAGCAGCCCGCATACCGGGACAGGGGGCCACGAGCAGTACTTC; cdr3_aa: CASSPHTGTGGHEQYF; v_call: TRBV7-9; d_call: TRBD1; j_call: TRBJ2-7; clone_size: NA
cdr3_nt: TGTGCCAGCAGCTTAGACAGGGACGGCTACACCTTC; cdr3_aa: CASSLDRDGYTF; v_call: TRBV5-6; d_call: TRBD1; j_call: TRBJ1-2; clone_size: NA
cdr3_nt: TGTGCCAGTAGACTAGGTCAATACAATGAGCAGTTCTTC; cdr3_aa: CASRLGQYNEQFF; v_call: TRBV19; d_call: NA; j_call: TRBJ2-1; clone_size: NA
cdr3_nt: TGTGCAAGTCGCTTTGGATACCCGGGGAATGAGCAGTTCTTC; cdr3_aa: CASRFGYPGNEQFF; v_call: TRBV12-2; d_call: NA; j_call: TRBJ2-1; clone_size: NA
cdr3_nt: TGTGCCAGCAGCTTATGGGAGAGGGCCGGGGAGCTGTTTTTT; cdr3_aa: CASSLWERAGELFF; v_call: TRBV7-9; d_call: NA; j_call: TRBJ2-2; clone_size: NA
cdr3_nt: TGCGCCAGCAGTTTGGACAGCCGGCGGAACACTGAAGCTTTCTTT; cdr3_aa: CASSLDSRRNTEAFF; v_call: TRBV5-1; d_call: NA; j_call: TRBJ1-1; clone_size: NA
cdr3_nt: TGTGCCAGCAATGACGGCCCGGGGGAGCAGTACTTC; cdr3_aa: CASNDGPGEQYF; v_call: TRBV6-1; d_call: NA; j_call: TRBJ2-5; clone_size: NA
cdr3_nt: TGTGCCAGCAGCTTAGGACAGAGAGATACGCAGTATTTT; cdr3_aa: CASSLGQRDTQYF; v_call: TRBV7-2; d_call: NA; j_call: TRBJ2-3; clone_size: NA
cdr3_nt: TGTGCCAGCAGTTCTCAATTAGCGGGAGGAGGTTGGGATGAGCAGTTCTTC; cdr3_aa: CASSSQLAGGGWDEQFF; v_call: TRBV7-9; d_call: TRBD2; j_call: TRBJ2-1; clone_size: NA
cdr3_nt: TGTGCCTGGACAGGGGGCCCCGGGGAGCTGTTTTTT; cdr3_aa: CAWTGGPGELFF; v_call: TRBV30; d_call: TRBD1; j_call: TRBJ2-2; clone_size: NA
cdr3_nt: TGTGCCAGCAGCCAAAATTATCGGGATGAGCAGTTCTTC; cdr3_aa: CASSQNYRDEQFF; v_call: TRBV14; d_call: NA; j_call: TRBJ2-1; clone_size: NA
cdr3_nt: TGTGCCAGTAGTTACAGGGGAAATGTCAATGAGCAGTTCTTC; cdr3_aa: CASSYRGNVNEQFF; v_call: TRBV19; d_call: TRBD1; j_call: TRBJ2-1; clone_size: NA
cdr3_nt: TGTGCCAGCAGCTTAAGAGCGAACACTGAAGCTTTCTTT; cdr3_aa: CASSLRANTEAFF; v_call: TRBV7-9; d_call: NA; j_call: TRBJ1-1; clone_size: NA
cdr3_nt: NA; cdr3_aa: CASSKVWARGSYNEQFF; v_call: TRBV21-1; d_call: NA; j_call: TRBJ2-1; clone_size: NA
cdr3_nt: TGTGCCAGTAGTATGGGGGGGCAGGGACTAAATGAGCAGTTCTTC; cdr3_aa: CASSMGGQGLNEQFF; v_call: TRBV19; d_call: NA; j_call: TRBJ2-1; clone_size: NA
cdr3_nt: TGTGCCAGCAGTCCGGTCGGGGGTTACGAGCAGTACTTC; cdr3_aa: CASSPVGGYEQYF; v_call: TRBV7-6; d_call: NA; j_call: TRBJ2-7; clone_size: NA
cdr3_nt: TGTGCCAGCGGTGGACAGGGGGTTGAGCAGTTCTTC; cdr3_aa: CASGGQGVEQFF; v_call: TRBV6-5; d_call: TRBD1; j_call: TRBJ2-1; clone_size: NA
cdr3_nt: TGTGCCTGGAGTACAGGGGGAGGATCCTACGAGCAGTACTTC; cdr3_aa: CAWSTGGGSYEQYF; v_call: TRBV30; d_call: TRBD1; j_call: TRBJ2-7; clone_size: NA
cdr3_nt: TGTGCCTGGAGTGGGGGCAGGGGGATGGAGACCCAGTACTTC; cdr3_aa: CAWSGGRGMETQYF; v_call: TRBV30; d_call: TRBD1; j_call: TRBJ2-5; clone_size: NA
cdr3_nt: TGTGCCAGCAGTTTTCGGGACTACAATCAGCCCCAGCATTTT; cdr3_aa: CASSFRDYNQPQHF; v_call: TRBV7-8; d_call: NA; j_call: TRBJ1-5; clone_size: NA
cdr3_nt: TGTGCCAGCAAGGCAGGGGACTCCTACAATGAGCAGTTCTTC; cdr3_aa: CASKAGDSYNEQFF; v_call: TRBV2; d_call: NA; j_call: TRBJ2-1; clone_size: NA
cdr3_nt: TGTGCCATCAGTGGCGGGGAGGGTGAAGCTTTCTTT; cdr3_aa: CAISGGEGEAFF; v_call: TRBV10-3; d_call: NA; j_call: TRBJ1-1; clone_size: NA
cdr3_nt: TGTGCCAGCAGTTACAGCGACCACACTGAAGCTTTCTTT; cdr3_aa: CASSYSDHTEAFF; v_call: TRBV6-6; d_call: NA; j_call: TRBJ1-1; clone_size: NA
cdr3_nt: TGTGCCAGTAGTAGCTCGACAGGATATGGCTACACCTTC; cdr3_aa: CASSSSTGYGYTF; v_call: TRBV19; d_call: NA; j_call: TRBJ1-2; clone_size: NA